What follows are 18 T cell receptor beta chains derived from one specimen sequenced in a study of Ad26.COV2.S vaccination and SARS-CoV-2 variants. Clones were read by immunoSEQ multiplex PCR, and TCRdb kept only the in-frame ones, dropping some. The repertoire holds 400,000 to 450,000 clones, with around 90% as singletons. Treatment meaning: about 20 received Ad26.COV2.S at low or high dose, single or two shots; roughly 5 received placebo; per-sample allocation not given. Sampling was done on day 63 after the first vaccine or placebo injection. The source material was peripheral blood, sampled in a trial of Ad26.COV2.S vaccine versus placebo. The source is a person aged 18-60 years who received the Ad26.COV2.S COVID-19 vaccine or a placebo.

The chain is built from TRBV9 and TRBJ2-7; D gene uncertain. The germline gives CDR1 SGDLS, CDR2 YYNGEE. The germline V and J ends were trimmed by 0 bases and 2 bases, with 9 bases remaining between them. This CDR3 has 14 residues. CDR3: CASSVVPGPYEQYF. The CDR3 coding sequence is TGTGCCAGCAGCGTAGTTCCGGGCCCCTACGAGCAGTACTTC.

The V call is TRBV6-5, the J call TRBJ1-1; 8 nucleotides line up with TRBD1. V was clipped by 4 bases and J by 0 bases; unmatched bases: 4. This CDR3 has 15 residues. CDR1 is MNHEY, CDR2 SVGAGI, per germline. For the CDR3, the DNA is TGTGCCAGCAGTTTATCAGGGGGCATGAACACTGAAGCTTTCTTT. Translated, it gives CASSLSGGMNTEAFF.

CDR3 residues: CAINTGTANTGELFF. DNA of the CDR3: TGTGCCATCAATACGGGGACGGCGAACACCGGGGAGCTGTTTTTT. The gene calls are TRBV10-3 and TRBJ2-2; D tentatively fits TRBD1 or TRBD2 (5 bases each). This CDR3 spans 15 amino acids. V was cut by 7 bases and J by 0 bases, with 12 bases left in between. The germline V gene has CDR1 ENHRY and CDR2 SYGVKD.

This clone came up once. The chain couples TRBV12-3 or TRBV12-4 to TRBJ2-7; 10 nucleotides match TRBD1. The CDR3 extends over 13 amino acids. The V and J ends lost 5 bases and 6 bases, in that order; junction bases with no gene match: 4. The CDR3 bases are TGTGCCAGCAGTCCGGGACAGGGGATCGAGCAGTACTTC. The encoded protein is CASSPGQGIEQYF.

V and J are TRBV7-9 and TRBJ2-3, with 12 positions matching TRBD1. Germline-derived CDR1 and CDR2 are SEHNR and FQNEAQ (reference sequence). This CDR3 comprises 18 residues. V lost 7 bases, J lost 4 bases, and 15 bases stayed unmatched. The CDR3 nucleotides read TGTGCCAGCACCCGTATCAGGGGGACAGGGGGCAAGGCAGATACGCAGTATTTT. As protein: CASTRIRGTGGKADTQYF. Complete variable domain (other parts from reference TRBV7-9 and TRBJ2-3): DTGVSQNPRHKITKRGQNVTFRCDPISEHNRLYWYRQTLGQGPEFLTYFQNEAQLEKSRLLSDRFSAERPKGSFSTLEIQRTEQGDSAMYLCASTRIRGTGGKADTQYFGPGTRLTVL.

CDR3 nucleotide sequence: TGCGCCAGCAGTCAAGCTGGACAGGGGTCAAACACTGAAGCTTTCTTT. The encoded protein is CASSQAGQGSNTEAFF. The chain links TRBV23-1 to TRBJ1-1, with 9 positions matching TRBD1. TRBV23-1 qualifies as an ORF whose function is uncertain. With V trimmed by 2 bases and J by 2 bases, 6 bases remained unmatched. This CDR3 has 16 amino acids.

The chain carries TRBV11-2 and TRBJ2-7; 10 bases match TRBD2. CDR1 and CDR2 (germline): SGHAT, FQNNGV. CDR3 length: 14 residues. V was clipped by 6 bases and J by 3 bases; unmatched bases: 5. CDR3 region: CASRPLAGVYEQYF. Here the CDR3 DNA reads TGTGCCAGCAGGCCTCTAGCGGGAGTCTACGAGCAGTACTTC.

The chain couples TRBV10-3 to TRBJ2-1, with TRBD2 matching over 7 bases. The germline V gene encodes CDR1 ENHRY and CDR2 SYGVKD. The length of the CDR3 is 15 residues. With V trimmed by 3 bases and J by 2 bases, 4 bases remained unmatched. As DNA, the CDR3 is TGTGCCATCAGTGAATCCGGGAGGACCTACAATGAGCAGTTCTTC. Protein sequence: CAISESGRTYNEQFF.

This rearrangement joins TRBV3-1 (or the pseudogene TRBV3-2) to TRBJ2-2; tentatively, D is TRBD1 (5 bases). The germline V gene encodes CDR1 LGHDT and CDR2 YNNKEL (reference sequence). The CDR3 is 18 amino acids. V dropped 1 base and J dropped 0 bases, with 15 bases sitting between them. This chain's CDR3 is CASSQATVANSNTGELFF. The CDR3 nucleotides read TGTGCCAGCAGCCAAGCGACAGTCGCTAACTCGAACACCGGGGAGCTGTTTTTT.

The CDR3 DNA reads as TGTGCCAGCAGTTTAGTGGCTAGCGGGGGCTCCTACAATGAGCAGTTCTTC. The encoded protein is CASSLVASGGSYNEQFF. The rearrangement joins TRBV28 to TRBJ2-1, with TRBD2 identical over 10 bases. The germline V gene encodes CDR1 MDHEN and CDR2 SYDVKM. The CDR3 consists of 17 residues. The J segment lost 0 bases and the V segment lost 2 bases, leaving 4 bases of the junction unmatched.

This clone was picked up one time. Here the CDR3 DNA reads TGTGCCGCACGGGCTAGCGGGAGCGTTGGGGAGACCCAGTACTTC. It yields the protein CAARASGSVGETQYF. The chain couples TRBV19 to TRBJ2-5; 10 positions match TRBD2. The germline V gene encodes CDR1 LNHDA and CDR2 SQIVND (reference sequence). The length of the CDR3 is 15 residues. Trimming cost V 11 bases and J 5 bases; bases outside gene matches: 14.

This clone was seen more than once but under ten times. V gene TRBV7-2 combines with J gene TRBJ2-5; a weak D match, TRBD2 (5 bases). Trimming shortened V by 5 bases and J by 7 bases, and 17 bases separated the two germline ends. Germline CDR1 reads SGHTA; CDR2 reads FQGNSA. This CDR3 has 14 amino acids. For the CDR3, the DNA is TGTGCCAGCAGCCTCTTACGGGGTTTTGGGACCCAGTACTTC. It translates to CASSLLRGFGTQYF.

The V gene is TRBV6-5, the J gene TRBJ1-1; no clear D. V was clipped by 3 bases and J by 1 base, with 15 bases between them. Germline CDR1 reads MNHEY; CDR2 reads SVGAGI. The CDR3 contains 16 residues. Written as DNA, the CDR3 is TGTGCCAGCAGTTATCTAACAGTAACAGCGAACACTGAAGCTTTCTTT. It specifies CASSYLTVTANTEAFF.

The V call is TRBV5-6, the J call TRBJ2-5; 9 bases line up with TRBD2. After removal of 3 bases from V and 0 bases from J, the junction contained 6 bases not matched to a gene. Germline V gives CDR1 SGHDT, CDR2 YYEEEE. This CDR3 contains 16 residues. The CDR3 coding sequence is TGTGCCAGCAGCTCACCGGGACTAGCCCACCAAGAGACCCAGTACTTC. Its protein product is CASSSPGLAHQETQYF. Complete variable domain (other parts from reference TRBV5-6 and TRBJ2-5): DAGVTQSPTHLIKTRGQQVTLRCSPKSGHDTVSWYQQALGQGPQFIFQYYEEEERQRGNFPDRFSGHQFPNYSSELNVNALLLGDSALYLCASSSPGLAHQETQYFGPGTRLLVL.

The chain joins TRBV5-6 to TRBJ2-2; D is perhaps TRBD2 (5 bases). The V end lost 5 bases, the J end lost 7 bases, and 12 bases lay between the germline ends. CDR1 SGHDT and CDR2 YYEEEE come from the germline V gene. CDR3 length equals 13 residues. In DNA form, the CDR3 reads TGTGCCAGCAGTTATCTAGGAGGCGGGGAGCTGTTTTTT. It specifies CASSYLGGGELFF. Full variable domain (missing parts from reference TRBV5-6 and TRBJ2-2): DAGVTQSPTHLIKTRGQQVTLRCSPKSGHDTVSWYQQALGQGPQFIFQYYEEEERQRGNFPDRFSGHQFPNYSSELNVNALLLGDSALYLCASSYLGGGELFFGEGSRLTVL.

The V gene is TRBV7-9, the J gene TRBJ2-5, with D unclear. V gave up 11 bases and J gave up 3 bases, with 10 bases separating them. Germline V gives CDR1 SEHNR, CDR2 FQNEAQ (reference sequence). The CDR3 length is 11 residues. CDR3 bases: TGTGCCGGCTCAATGAAAGAGACCCAGTACTTC. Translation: CAGSMKETQYF.

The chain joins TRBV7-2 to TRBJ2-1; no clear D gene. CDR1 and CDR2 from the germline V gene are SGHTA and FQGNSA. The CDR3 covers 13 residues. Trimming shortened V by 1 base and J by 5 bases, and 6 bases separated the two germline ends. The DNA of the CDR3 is TGTGCCAGCAGCTTAGACCGGGACAATGAGCAGTTCTTC. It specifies CASSLDRDNEQFF.

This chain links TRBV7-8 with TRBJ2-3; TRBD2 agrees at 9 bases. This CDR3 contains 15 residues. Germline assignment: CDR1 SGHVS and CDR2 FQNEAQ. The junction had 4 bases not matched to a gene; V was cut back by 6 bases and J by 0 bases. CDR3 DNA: TGTGCCAGCAGTCCTCTAGCGGGGAGCACAGATACGCAGTATTTT. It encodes CASSPLAGSTDTQYF.